This paragraph reports one T cell receptor beta chain. The source of the sample is a study of blood T cell repertoires in COVID-19. Repertoires were generated with immunoSEQ multiplex PCR, while TCRdb's copy carries only in-frame clones and drops some. The sample lists over 130,000 clones, 70% to 90% seen once, with roughly 30% in the top ten. The CDR3 covers 14 residues. Germline V lookup: CDR1 SGDLS, CDR2 YYNGEE. Trimming at V came to 2 bases and at J to 9 bases, leaving 9 bases not matched to a gene. The rearrangement links TRBV9 to TRBJ1-1; 8 bases agree with TRBD1. This receptor was taken from a human donor in a cohort sampled during active COVID-19. Sequenced input: peripheral blood. The CDR3 DNA sequence: TGTGCCAGCAGCGTGACAGGGGCGCCACTAAAAGCTTTCTTT. Protein sequence: CASSVTGAPLKAFF. The full variable domain, in which reference TRBV9 and TRBJ1-1 provide the parts outside the CDR3, is DSGVTQTPKHLITATGQRVTLRCSPRSGDLSVYWYQQSLDQGLQFLIQYYNGEERAKGNILERFSAQQFPDLHSELNLSSLELGDSALYFCASSVTGAPLKAFFGQGTRLTVV.